One sample yielded the 17 T cell receptor beta chains listed below, sequenced in a study of T cell repertoires in cytomegalovirus infection. These TCRs' antigens remain unknown. TCRdb processed the reads anew with MiXCR; each CDR3 protein has one entry. The sample has around 360,000 distinct CDR3 sequences; roughly 36% are singletons. The sample in question was cultured PBMCs, obtained from culture after CMV antigen stimulation. The receptors derive from a human donor in good health (CMV status not recorded). Some clones in this sample may be carry-over from other donors' samples.

The sample holds a few counts of this clonotype. CDR3 loop: CASGQTSYEQYV. The CDR3 nucleotides read TGTGCCAGCGGTCAAACTAGCTACGAGCAGTACGTC. The chain recombines TRBV6-6 with TRBJ2-7, with D possibly being TRBD2 (5 bases). Trimming shortened V by 8 bases and J by 3 bases, and 11 bases separated the two germline ends. Germline CDR1 reads MNHNY; CDR2 reads SVGAGI (reference sequence). The CDR3 consists of 12 residues.

In this sample, this clonotype turned up a few times. J is TRBJ1-1 and V is TRBV4-1; D may be TRBD1 (5 bases). Germline V lookup: CDR1 MGHRA, CDR2 YSYEKL. The ends were cut back, 3 bases at V and 5 bases at J, with 13 bases in the middle. The CDR3 loop spans 14 amino acids. CDR3 nucleotides: TGCGCCAGCAGCCATGCCCGGGGGGAAACTGAAGCTTTCTTT. Translated: CASSHARGETEAFF.

This sequence joins TRBV12-3 or TRBV12-4 and TRBJ1-1; D ambiguous. The CDR3 has 13 amino acids. V was clipped by 5 bases and J by 10 bases, with 17 bases between them. CDR3 in amino acids: CASSTESSKGAFF. CDR3 coding DNA: TGTGCCAGCAGTACAGAGTCCTCAAAGGGAGCTTTCTTT.

The rearrangement joins TRBV19 to TRBJ2-2; 10 bases are shared with TRBD1. Unmatched junction bases numbered 6, after V lost 4 bases and J lost 7 bases. The CDR3 loop spans 15 amino acids. The germline CDR1 and CDR2 sequences are LNHDA and SQIVND (reference sequence). In DNA form, the CDR3 reads TGTGCCAGTAGTACCGGGACAGGGGAGTACGGGGAGCTGTTTTTT. Translation: CASSTGTGEYGELFF.

As to this clonotype: Since the CDR3 does not end with the conserved phenylalanine or tryptophan, this likely comes from a read error. This chain uses TRBV27 with TRBJ1-6; D is possibly TRBD1 (5 bases). CDR3 length equals 14 residues. Looked up from germline, CDR1 is MNHEY and CDR2 is SMNVEV (reference sequence). Trimming cost V 3 bases and J 8 bases, with 11 bases left between them. The CDR3 sequence is CASSFAGSHSPLHL. CDR3 coding DNA: TGTGCCAGCAGTTTTGCAGGGAGTCATTCACCCCTCCACCTT.

The chain couples TRBV12-3 or TRBV12-4 to TRBJ1-4; D gene uncertain. V dropped 3 bases and J dropped 4 bases, with 9 bases sitting between them. The CDR3 runs to 14 residues. CDR3 region: CASSFTALNEKLFF. In nucleotides, the CDR3 is TGTGCCAGCAGTTTTACAGCTCTTAATGAAAAACTGTTTTTT.

The J gene is TRBJ2-1, the V gene TRBV19; D gene uncertain. CDR1 is LNHDA and CDR2 is SQIVND in the germline V gene (reference sequence). The germline V and J ends were trimmed by 9 bases and 6 bases, with 6 bases remaining between them. The CDR3 totals 10 residues. This CDR3 is CASLGNEQFF. The CDR3 DNA follows: TGTGCCAGCCTAGGCAATGAGCAGTTCTTC.

The chain combines TRBV7-2 with TRBJ1-6; TRBD1 agrees at 8 bases. CDR1 and CDR2 from the germline V gene are SGHTA and FQGNSA. The CDR3 runs to 14 residues. The trim removed 6 bases at V and 7 bases at J, leaving 5 bases unmatched. The CDR3 DNA reads TGTGCCAGCAGAACCAGGGGGCGCAATTCACCCCTCCACTTT. Its translation is CASRTRGRNSPLHF.

The chain employs TRBV6-5 and TRBJ2-1; D is ambiguous. CDR1 and CDR2 (germline): MNHEY, SVGAGI. Trimming cost V 2 bases and J 6 bases, with 14 bases left between them. This CDR3 spans 15 amino acids. The CDR3 nucleotides are TGTGCCAGCAGTTACATCGGCCTAGTAAGCAATGAGCAGTTCTTC. Protein sequence: CASSYIGLVSNEQFF.

This clonotype was picked up many times. This chain joins TRBV27 and TRBJ2-1; D not certain. Trimming took off 8 bases at V and 4 bases at J, with 21 bases between the two ends. The CDR3 runs to 16 residues. CDR1 MNHEY and CDR2 SMNVEV come from the germline V gene (reference sequence). CDR3 sequence: CASRNPRALNYNEQFF. In DNA, the CDR3 is TGTGCCAGCCGCAATCCGAGAGCGCTTAATTACAATGAGCAGTTCTTC.

This clonotype was counted only a few times. The chain links TRBV9 to TRBJ2-1, with 8 nucleotides matching TRBD2. V dropped 0 bases and J dropped 12; count of bases not matched to a gene: 14. This CDR3 contains 16 residues. CDR1 is SGDLS, CDR2 YYNGEE, per germline. CDR3: CASSVGVGLAGSGQFF. CDR3 in DNA: TGTGCCAGCAGCGTAGGAGTCGGACTAGCAGGGAGTGGGCAGTTCTTC.

This clonotype was seen only a few times. This chain joins TRBV5-4 and TRBJ2-5; 15 bases fit TRBD2. Germline lookup yields CDR1 SGHNT and CDR2 YYREEE (reference sequence). Trimming took 6 bases from V and 5 from J; bases not matched to a gene: 8. The CDR3 spans 16 residues. The CDR3 region has the DNA TGTGCCAGCAACCTCGGACTAGCGGGAGGGCGTGAGACCCAGTACTTC. Residues: CASNLGLAGGRETQYF.

This sequence joins TRBV19 and TRBJ1-2; tentative D call: TRBD1 (5 bases). Trimming pared 2 bases from V and 2 bases from J, leaving 18 bases between. Germline V gene data show CDR1 as LNHDA and CDR2 as SQIVND (reference sequence). The CDR3 is 17 residues long. The CDR3 sequence: CASSITSTPTVNYGYTF. The DNA for the CDR3 is TGTGCCAGTAGTATAACTTCGACGCCGACAGTGAACTATGGCTACACCTTC.

The chain links TRBV10-3 to TRBJ2-1, with a possible D match to TRBD2 (6 bases). Germline V gene sequence: CDR1 ENHRY, CDR2 SYGVKD. V was trimmed by 4 bases and J by 0 bases, leaving 19 bases between them. The length of the CDR3 is 18 residues. Written as DNA, the CDR3 is TGTGCCATCAGTGCGGGACTTACCTCCTTCAGCTCCTACAATGAGCAGTTCTTC. Translated: CAISAGLTSFSSYNEQFF.

This chain links TRBV29-1 with TRBJ2-3; TRBD2 agrees at 9 bases. V shed 7 bases, J shed 6 bases, and the junction held 17 bases outside the gene matches. This CDR3 contains 16 residues. Germline CDR1 reads SQVTM; CDR2 reads ANQGSEA. The CDR3 bases are TGCAGCGGGGCGGCCAGACTAGCTGCGGGGGGGGATACGCAGTATTTT. It yields the protein CSGAARLAAGGDTQYF.

The V call is TRBV4-2, the J call TRBJ1-1; D is ambiguous. The CDR3 is made up of 16 amino acids. V dropped 7 bases and J dropped 4 bases, with 22 bases sitting between them. Germline V gives CDR1 LGHNA, CDR2 YNFKEQ. CDR3 in amino acids: CASTTIAATRGTEAFF. As DNA, the CDR3 is TGTGCCAGCACGACAATAGCCGCCACCCGGGGCACTGAAGCTTTCTTT.

This clonotype was counted many times. The rearrangement uses TRBV7-2 and TRBJ2-1; weak D call: TRBD2 (6 bases). CDR1 is SGHTA and CDR2 is FQGNSA in the germline V gene. CDR3 length: 14 amino acids. Trimming took 7 bases from V and 0 from J, leaving 10 bases between them. DNA for the CDR3: TGTGCCAGCAATAGCGGTAACTCCTACAATGAGCAGTTCTTC. Translation gives CASNSGNSYNEQFF.